Below are 27 T cell receptor beta chains sequenced from a single sample in a study of T-cell reconstitution after alpha-beta-depleted transplantation in children. It was with unique molecular identifiers that the TCRbeta library was prepared. TCRdb called the PCR reads again in MiXCR, with one record for every CDR3 protein. The sample carries 500,000 to 600,000 distinct CDR3 sequences, about 30% recorded once. The starting material was PBMCs from the stem cell graft donor, obtained from the stem cell graft. The source of these receptors is a human donor who donated a stem cell graft to a child with aplastic anemia.

The chain links TRBV4-3 to TRBJ2-2; maybe TRBD2 (6 bases). Germline V gene lookup returns CDR1 LGHNA and CDR2 YSLEER. Trimming removed 4 bases from V and 3 bases from J, with 15 bases in between. CDR3 length: 16 residues. The CDR3 DNA is TGCGCCAGCAGCCCCGGACAAGGGAGGTACACCGGGGAGCTGTTTTTT. This encodes CASSPGQGRYTGELFF.

V gene TRBV12-3 or TRBV12-4 combines with J gene TRBJ2-5, with 8 bases matching TRBD2. The CDR3 covers 12 residues. V gave up 2 bases and J gave up 14 bases; unmatched junction bases: 7. CDR3 DNA: TGTGCCAGCAGTTTAAATCAGCGGGAGCCCTACTTC. It encodes CASSLNQREPYF.

This chain links TRBV7-2 with TRBJ2-5; 11 bases agree with TRBD2. The J segment lost 5 bases and the V segment lost 6 bases, leaving 11 bases of the junction unmatched. Germline loops: CDR1 SGHTA, CDR2 FQGNSA. The CDR3 is 16 residues long. The CDR3 sequence: CASSLTSGSLLETQYF. For the CDR3, the DNA is TGTGCCAGCAGTCTAACTAGCGGGAGCCTCTTGGAGACCCAGTACTTC.

The chain has TRBV12-3 or TRBV12-4 and TRBJ2-1, with D maybe TRBD2 (7 bases). The length of the CDR3 is 14 residues. The V and J ends lost 7 bases and 8 bases respectively, with 18 bases between them. The DNA of the CDR3 is TGTGCCAGCATCAAATACGGGGGGCGCGATGAGCAGTTCTTC. Encoded protein: CASIKYGGRDEQFF.

The V call is TRBV5-1, the J call TRBJ1-1, with D unresolved. This CDR3 spans 14 amino acids. V lost 0 bases to trimming and J lost 2 bases, with 8 bases between them. Per germline, CDR1 SGHRS and CDR2 YFSETQ. The CDR3, as DNA: TGCGCCAGCAGCTTGGCGATACTTAACACTGAAGCTTTCTTT. Translation gives CASSLAILNTEAFF.

This clonotype was seen a handful of times. The chain has TRBV29-1 and TRBJ2-1, with D uncertain. The CDR3 covers 12 residues. V was trimmed by 3 bases and J by 4 bases, leaving 7 bases between them. CDR1 is SQVTM and CDR2 is ANQGSEA in the germline V gene. CDR3 loop: CSVDSVYNEQFF. The CDR3 DNA reads as TGCAGCGTTGATTCGGTGTACAATGAGCAGTTCTTC.

The chain employs TRBV6-2 or TRBV6-3 and TRBJ2-2; a possible D gene is TRBD1 (5 bases). Germline V gene lookup returns CDR1 MNHEY and CDR2 SVGEGT. V dropped 1 base and J dropped 6 bases, with 9 bases sitting between them. The CDR3 runs 14 residues. The CDR3 coding sequence is TGTGCCAGCAGTTACTTAGGGGTTCCCGGGGAGCTGTTTTTT. Its protein product is CASSYLGVPGELFF.

The chain carries TRBV18 and TRBJ1-5; D possibly corresponds to TRBD1 (5 bases). V was cut by 3 bases and J by 2 bases, with 8 bases left in between. This CDR3 is built from 14 residues. Germline V lookup: CDR1 KGHSH, CDR2 LQKENI. The CDR3, as DNA: TGTGCCAGCTCACCGGCCAGGGGCAATCAGCCCCAGCATTTT. This translates into CASSPARGNQPQHF.

This sequence joins TRBV18 and TRBJ2-7; a weak D match, TRBD1 (5 bases). CDR3 length: 17 amino acids. The V gene's germline CDR1 is KGHSH and CDR2 LQKENI. V lost 2 bases to trimming and J lost 3 bases, with 20 bases between them. The CDR3 DNA reads as TGTGCCAGCTCACCAGGACAAGCTTCGACTGCTTACTACGAGCAGTACGTC. Its translation is CASSPGQASTAYYEQYV.

V gene TRBV20-1 combines with J gene TRBJ1-4; 7 bases map to TRBD1. The CDR3 extends over 13 amino acids. Trimming cost V 6 bases and J 4 bases; bases outside gene matches: 5. CDR1 is DFQATT, CDR2 SNEGSKA, per germline (reference sequence). DNA for the CDR3: TGCAGTGCCGTGACAGGGCGTAATGAAAAACTGTTTTTT. Translating it yields CSAVTGRNEKLFF.

A few counts support this clonotype. This rearrangement joins TRBV20-1 to TRBJ2-3; 11 bases agree with TRBD2. The ends lost 3 bases at V and 0 bases at J; junction bases unmatched: 8. This CDR3 has 17 residues. Per the germline V gene, CDR1 is DFQATT and CDR2 is SNEGSKA (reference sequence). CDR3 residues: CSASSLGLAASTDTQYF. In DNA, the CDR3 is TGCAGTGCTAGTAGTTTGGGACTAGCGGCTAGCACAGATACGCAGTATTTT.

The rearrangement joins TRBV4-2 to TRBJ2-2, with D tentatively TRBD1 (5 bases). V was pared by 5 bases and J by 1 base, with 8 bases between. The germline V gene has CDR1 LGHNA and CDR2 YNFKEQ. This CDR3 spans 14 amino acids. The CDR3 nucleotides are TGTGCCAGCAGCAAAACAGGGAACACCGGGGAGCTGTTTTTT. Translation gives CASSKTGNTGELFF.

This clonotype came up a few times. The genes are TRBV20-1 and TRBJ2-1; TRBD2 might be the D (7 bases). This CDR3 has 14 residues. V lost 2 bases and J 4 bases, leaving 12 bases between the germline ends. Germline CDR1 and CDR2: DFQATT and SNEGSKA (reference sequence). In nucleotides, the CDR3 is TGCAGTGCTAGAAGGGGGGGTTTATACAATGAGCAGTTCTTC. Its translation: CSARRGGLYNEQFF.

The chain uses TRBV18 and TRBJ1-3; 8 bases are a match to TRBD1. Germline assignment: CDR1 KGHSH and CDR2 LQKENI. V lost 6 bases and J lost 3; bases outside the gene matches: 10. The CDR3 runs 16 residues. This CDR3 reads CASSHGQGTIGNTIYF. CDR3 coding DNA: TGTGCCAGCTCCCACGGACAGGGAACGATTGGAAACACCATATATTTT.

This rearrangement joins TRBV20-1 to TRBJ2-1, with a tentative D call TRBD2 (5 bases). V was cut by 6 bases and J by 6 bases, with 21 bases left in between. The CDR3 has 15 amino acids. Germline assignment: CDR1 DFQATT and CDR2 SNEGSKA (reference sequence). The CDR3 loop is CSAIWERRTRNEQFF. The CDR3 DNA sequence: TGCAGTGCCATATGGGAGAGGAGAACCCGCAATGAGCAGTTCTTC.

The chain joins TRBV7-2 to TRBJ1-4, with TRBD1 identical over 9 bases. V was pared by 5 bases and J by 7 bases, with 5 bases of the junction left unmatched. CDR1 and CDR2 (germline): SGHTA, FQGNSA. CDR3 size: 14 residues. The CDR3 spells CASSPDRGSEKLFF. CDR3 bases: TGTGCCAGCAGCCCGGACAGGGGAAGTGAAAAACTGTTTTTT.

The rearrangement joins TRBV29-1 to TRBJ2-1; 9 positions agree with TRBD2. Germline V CDR1 and CDR2: SQVTM, ANQGSEA. The ends lost 4 bases at V and 4 bases at J; junction bases unmatched: 11. The CDR3 is 16 amino acids. CDR3 region: CSVGLADLALYNEQFF. CDR3 nucleotide sequence: TGCAGCGTTGGACTAGCGGACCTAGCGTTATACAATGAGCAGTTCTTC.

The V gene is TRBV28, the J gene TRBJ2-7, with unresolved D. The CDR3 sequence is 15 residues long. CDR1 and CDR2 from the germline V gene are MDHEN and SYDVKM. V lost 6 bases and J 3 bases, leaving 18 bases between the germline ends. The CDR3 DNA sequence: TGTGCCAGCAGCCGCCCAGAACTGCGGTTCTACGAGCAGTACTTC. This gives the protein CASSRPELRFYEQYF.

V gene TRBV4-3 combines with J gene TRBJ2-7, with a possible D match to TRBD2 (6 bases). The CDR3 extends over 15 amino acids. The germline gives CDR1 LGHNA, CDR2 YSLEER. V was pared by 3 bases and J by 6 bases, with 18 bases between. The CDR3 loop is CASSHGRGLLGEQYF. CDR3 nucleotide sequence: TGCGCCAGCAGCCACGGACGGGGACTCCTAGGCGAGCAGTACTTC.

This clonotype was detected only a few times. The V call is TRBV10-3, the J call TRBJ2-7; maybe TRBD2 (5 bases). Germline values: CDR1 ENHRY, CDR2 SYGVKD. Trimming removed 5 bases at V and 5 bases at J, with 16 bases between. The CDR3 has 14 amino acids. CDR3 sequence: CAISSRSLGDEQYV. As DNA, the CDR3 is TGTGCCATCAGTTCCCGGTCACTAGGCGACGAGCAGTACGTC.

This chain joins TRBV20-1 and TRBJ1-6; D is ambiguous. The CDR3 totals 15 residues. The V gene's germline CDR1 is DFQATT and CDR2 SNEGSKA (reference sequence). Trimming removed 0 bases at V and 3 bases at J, with 9 bases between. As DNA, the CDR3 is TGCAGTGCTAGAGATCACGGAGGCTATAATTCACCCCTCCACTTT. Translating gives CSARDHGGYNSPLHF.

This chain joins TRBV4-3 and TRBJ2-1; D gene uncertain. V shed 0 bases and J shed 8 bases, with 11 bases lying between them. The CDR3 has 14 amino acids. The germline V gene has CDR1 LGHNA and CDR2 YSLEER. The CDR3 nucleotides are TGCGCCAGCAGCCAAGATAGTACCTCCCATGAGCAGTTCTTC. This sequence encodes CASSQDSTSHEQFF.

This chain connects TRBV15 to TRBJ2-5; TRBD1 aligns across 7 bases. Trimming removed 0 bases from V and 2 bases from J; junction bases left unmatched: 9. The CDR3 extends over 17 amino acids. Germline V lookup: CDR1 LNHNV, CDR2 YYDKDF (reference sequence). The CDR3 protein is CATSRDGTGDNQETQYF. The CDR3 DNA reads TGTGCCACCAGCAGAGATGGTACAGGGGACAATCAAGAGACCCAGTACTTC.

This clonotype has just one count. The gene calls are TRBV29-1 and TRBJ2-2; D gene ambiguous. The V and J ends lost 2 bases and 1 base respectively, with 11 bases between them. Germline assignment: CDR1 SQVTM and CDR2 ANQGSEA. The CDR3 covers 15 residues. CDR3 coding DNA: TGCAGCGTTGAAACGGGTCAATTGAACACCGGGGAGCTGTTTTTT. It encodes CSVETGQLNTGELFF.

The V call is TRBV20-1, the J call TRBJ2-7; D is undetermined. The V gene's germline CDR1 is DFQATT and CDR2 SNEGSKA (reference sequence). The V and J ends lost 3 bases and 3 bases respectively, with 18 bases between them. CDR3 length equals 15 residues. This CDR3 reads CSASRLQRNLYEQYF. CDR3 DNA sequence: TGCAGTGCTAGCCGATTACAGCGAAACCTCTACGAGCAGTACTTC.

The chain carries TRBV20-1 and TRBJ1-5; unclear D gene. In germline, CDR1 is DFQATT, CDR2 SNEGSKA (reference sequence). CDR3 size: 14 residues. V was clipped by 2 bases and J by 6 bases, with 14 bases between them. Here the CDR3 DNA reads TGCAGTGCTAGACAGATCCCAGGTGGTCAGCCCCAGCATTTT. Protein product: CSARQIPGGQPQHF.

This sequence joins TRBV5-1 and TRBJ1-2; possible D gene TRBD1, 6 bases. Germline V gene data show CDR1 as SGHRS and CDR2 as YFSETQ. This CDR3 is built from 14 residues. Trimming cost V 5 bases and J 4 bases, with 15 bases left between them. This CDR3 is CASSPTGRGYGYTF. The DNA for the CDR3 is TGCGCCAGCAGTCCTACAGGGAGAGGCTATGGCTACACCTTC.